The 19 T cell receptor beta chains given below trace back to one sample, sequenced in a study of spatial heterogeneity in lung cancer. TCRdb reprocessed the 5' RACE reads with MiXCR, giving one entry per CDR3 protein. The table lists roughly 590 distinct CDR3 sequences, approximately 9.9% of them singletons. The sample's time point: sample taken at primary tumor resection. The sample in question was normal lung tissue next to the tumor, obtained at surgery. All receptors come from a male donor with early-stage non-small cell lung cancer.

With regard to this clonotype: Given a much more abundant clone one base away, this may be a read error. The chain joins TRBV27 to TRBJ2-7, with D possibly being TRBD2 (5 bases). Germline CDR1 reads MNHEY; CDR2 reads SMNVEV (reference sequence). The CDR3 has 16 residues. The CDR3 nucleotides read TGTGCCAGCGGTTTATCGTCGGGGAGTTCACCCTACGAGCAGTACTTC. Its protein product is CASGLSSGSSPYEQYF.

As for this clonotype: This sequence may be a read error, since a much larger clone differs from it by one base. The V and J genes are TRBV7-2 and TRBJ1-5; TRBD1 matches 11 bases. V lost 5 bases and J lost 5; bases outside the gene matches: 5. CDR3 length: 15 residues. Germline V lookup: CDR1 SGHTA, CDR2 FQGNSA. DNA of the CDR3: TGTGCCAGCAGCCCGGGACAGGGGGACTATCAGCCCCAGCATTTT. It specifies CASSPGQGDYQPQHF.

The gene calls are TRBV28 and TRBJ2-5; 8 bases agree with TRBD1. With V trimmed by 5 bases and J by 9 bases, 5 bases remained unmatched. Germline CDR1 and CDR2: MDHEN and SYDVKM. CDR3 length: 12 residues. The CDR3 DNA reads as TGTGCCAGCAGTGTCCAGGGGGCGGCCCAGTACTTC. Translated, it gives CASSVQGAAQYF. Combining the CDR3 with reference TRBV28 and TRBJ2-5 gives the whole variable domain DVKVTQSSRYLVKRTGEKVFLECVQDMDHENMFWYRQDPGLGLRLIYFSYDVKMKEKGDIPEGYSVSREKKERFSLILESASTNQTSMYLCASSVQGAAQYFGPGTRLLVL.

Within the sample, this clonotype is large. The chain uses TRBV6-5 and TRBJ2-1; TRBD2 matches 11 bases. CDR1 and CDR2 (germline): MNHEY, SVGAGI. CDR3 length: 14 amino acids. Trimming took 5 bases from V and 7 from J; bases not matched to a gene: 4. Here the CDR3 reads CASSRTSGLNEQFF. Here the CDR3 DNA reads TGTGCCAGCAGTCGGACTAGCGGGCTTAATGAGCAGTTCTTC.

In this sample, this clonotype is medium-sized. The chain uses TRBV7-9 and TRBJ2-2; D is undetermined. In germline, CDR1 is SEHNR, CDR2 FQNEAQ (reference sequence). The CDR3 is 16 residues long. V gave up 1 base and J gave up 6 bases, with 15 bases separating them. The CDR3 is CASSLVNRSGAGELFF. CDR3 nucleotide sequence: TGTGCCAGCAGCTTAGTCAACAGATCAGGAGCCGGGGAGCTGTTTTTT.

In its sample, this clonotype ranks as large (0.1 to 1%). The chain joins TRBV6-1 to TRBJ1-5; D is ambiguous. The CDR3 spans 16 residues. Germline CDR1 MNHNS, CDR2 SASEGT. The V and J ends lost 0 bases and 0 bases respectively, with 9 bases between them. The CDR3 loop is CASSEASVPSNQPQHF. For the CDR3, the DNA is TGTGCCAGCAGTGAAGCCTCAGTCCCTAGCAATCAGCCCCAGCATTTT.

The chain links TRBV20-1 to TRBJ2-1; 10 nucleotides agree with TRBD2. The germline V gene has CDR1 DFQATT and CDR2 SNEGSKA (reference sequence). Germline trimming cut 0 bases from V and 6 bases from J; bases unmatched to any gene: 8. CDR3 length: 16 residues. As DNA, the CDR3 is TGCAGTGCTAGAGATTCCCTAGCGGGGGCTCCCAATGAGCAGTTCTTC. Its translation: CSARDSLAGAPNEQFF.

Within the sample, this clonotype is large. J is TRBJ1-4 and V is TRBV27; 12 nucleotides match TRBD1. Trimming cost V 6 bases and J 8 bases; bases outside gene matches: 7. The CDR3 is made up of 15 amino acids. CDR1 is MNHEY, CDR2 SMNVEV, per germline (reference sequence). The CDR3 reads CASRTGTGGREKLFF. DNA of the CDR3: TGTGCCAGCAGGACAGGGACAGGGGGCCGGGAAAAACTGTTTTTT. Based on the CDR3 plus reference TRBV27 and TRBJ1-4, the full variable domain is EAQVTQNPRYLITVTGKKLTVTCSQNMNHEYMSWYRQDPGLGLRQIYYSMNVEVTDKGDVPEGYKVSRKEKRNFPLILESPSPNQTSLYFCASRTGTGGREKLFFGSGTQLSVL.

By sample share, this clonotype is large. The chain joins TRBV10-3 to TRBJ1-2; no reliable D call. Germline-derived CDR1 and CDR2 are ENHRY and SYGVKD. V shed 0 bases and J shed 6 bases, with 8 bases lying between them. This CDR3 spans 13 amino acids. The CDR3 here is CAISESTDNGYTF. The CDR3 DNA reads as TGTGCCATCAGTGAGTCAACAGATAATGGCTACACCTTC.

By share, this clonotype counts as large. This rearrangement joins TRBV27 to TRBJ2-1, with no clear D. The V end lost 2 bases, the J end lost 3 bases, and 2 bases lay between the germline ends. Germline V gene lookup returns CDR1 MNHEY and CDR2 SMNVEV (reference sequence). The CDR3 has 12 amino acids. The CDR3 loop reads CASSLNYNEQFF. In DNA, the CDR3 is TGTGCCAGCAGTTTAAACTACAATGAGCAGTTCTTC.

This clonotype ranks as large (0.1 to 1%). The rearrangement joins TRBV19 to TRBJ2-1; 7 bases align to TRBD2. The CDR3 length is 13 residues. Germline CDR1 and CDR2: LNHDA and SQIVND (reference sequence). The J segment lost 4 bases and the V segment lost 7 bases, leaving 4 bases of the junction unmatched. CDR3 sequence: CASTTSRYNEQFF. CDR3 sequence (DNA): TGTGCCAGTACGACTAGCAGATACAATGAGCAGTTCTTC.

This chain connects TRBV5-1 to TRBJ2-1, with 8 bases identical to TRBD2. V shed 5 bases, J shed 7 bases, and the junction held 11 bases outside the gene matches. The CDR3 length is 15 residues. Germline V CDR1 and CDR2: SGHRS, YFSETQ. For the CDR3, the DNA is TGCGCCAGCAGTGAGGGGACTAGGTCGTGGAATGAGCAGTTCTTC. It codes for CASSEGTRSWNEQFF.

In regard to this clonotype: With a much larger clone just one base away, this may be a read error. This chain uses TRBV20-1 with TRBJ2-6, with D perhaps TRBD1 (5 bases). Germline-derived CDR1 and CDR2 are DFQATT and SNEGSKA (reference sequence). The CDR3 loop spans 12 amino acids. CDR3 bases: TGCAGTTCTTACTCTGGGGCCAACGTCCCGACTTTC. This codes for CSSYSGANVPTF.

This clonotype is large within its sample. CDR3 sequence reads: CASSPSTGGEAGEQYF. The CDR3 DNA follows: TGCGCCAGCAGCCCCTCGACAGGGGGCGAGGCTGGAGAGCAGTACTTC. V gene TRBV5-1 combines with J gene TRBJ2-7, with 10 nucleotides matching TRBD1. The CDR3 contains 16 residues. Germline lookup yields CDR1 SGHRS and CDR2 YFSETQ. Trimming at V came to 4 bases and at J to 7 bases, leaving 14 bases not matched to a gene.

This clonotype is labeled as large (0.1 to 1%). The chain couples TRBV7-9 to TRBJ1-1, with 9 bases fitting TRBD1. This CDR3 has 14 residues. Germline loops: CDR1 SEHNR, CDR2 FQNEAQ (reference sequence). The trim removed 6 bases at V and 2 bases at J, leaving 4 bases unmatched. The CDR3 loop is CASSSTGGNTEAFF. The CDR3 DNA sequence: TGTGCCAGCAGTTCTACAGGGGGCAACACTGAAGCTTTCTTT.

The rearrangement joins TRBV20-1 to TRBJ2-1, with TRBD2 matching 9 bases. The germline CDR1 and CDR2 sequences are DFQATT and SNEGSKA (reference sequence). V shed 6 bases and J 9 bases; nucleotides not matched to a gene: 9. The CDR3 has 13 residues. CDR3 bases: TGCAGTGCGACGTTAGCGGGAGCAGGTGAGCAGTTCTTC. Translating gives CSATLAGAGEQFF.

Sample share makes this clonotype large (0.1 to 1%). The CDR3 region has the DNA TGTGCCAGCAGGGAGGTGAACACCGGGGAGCTGTTTTTT. It is translated as CASREVNTGELFF. V usage is TRBV2 and J usage is TRBJ2-2, with TRBD2 as a possible D gene (5 bases). The CDR3 contains 13 residues. The V end lost 6 bases, the J end lost 1 base, and 6 bases lay between the germline ends. Germline CDR1 reads SNHLY; CDR2 reads FYNNEI.

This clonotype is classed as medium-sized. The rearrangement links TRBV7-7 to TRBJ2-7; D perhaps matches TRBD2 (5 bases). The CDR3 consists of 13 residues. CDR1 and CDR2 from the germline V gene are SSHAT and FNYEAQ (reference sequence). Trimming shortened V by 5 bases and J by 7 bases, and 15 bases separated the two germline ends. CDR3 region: CASSPDLLSEQYF. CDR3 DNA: TGTGCCAGCAGCCCGGACTTGTTAAGTGAGCAGTACTTC.

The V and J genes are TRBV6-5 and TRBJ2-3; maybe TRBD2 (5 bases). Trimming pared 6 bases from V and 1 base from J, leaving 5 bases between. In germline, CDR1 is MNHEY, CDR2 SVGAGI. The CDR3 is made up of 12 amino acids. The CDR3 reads CASRAGTDTQYF. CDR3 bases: TGTGCCAGCAGAGCGGGCACAGATACGCAGTATTTT.